This note documents a single T cell receptor (beta chain) sequence. No cognate antigen has been identified for it. A junction boundary mismatches the germline segment, possibly from a read error. Via the germline V gene, CDR1 is SQVTM and CDR2 ANQGSEA. The CDR3 holds 14 amino acids from the cysteine to the phenylalanine. The entry retains the CDR3 DNA only, 42 bases that are in frame from base 1. From each donor, a single peripheral blood sample of 90 to 150 mL on average was drawn into heparinised tubes. A BD FACSAria II was used to sort naive, central memory, regulatory and stem cell-like memory CD4+ T cells with a panel that included CD45RO, CCR7, CD25, CD127, CD95 and CD27. Purity was above 95% for every sorted population. PBMCs were isolated immediately by Lymphoprep density gradient centrifugation and stained directly without culture. To minimize batch effects, samples were stained and sorted in pairs, one healthy donor with one patient per experiment.

All of the isolated RNA was reverse transcribed with the High Capacity cDNA Reverse Transcription Kit, so expressed TCRB transcripts were sequenced. Deep immunoSEQ sequencing was applied to naive, central memory and regulatory T cell samples, giving an average of approximately 4 million total reads per sample. Sorted cells were lysed in RLT buffer, and RNA was extracted using DNase-treated RNeasy Micro or Mini kits according to cell number. To prevent cross-contamination, each cell subset was processed individually, whereas patient and healthy donor samples were processed jointly. The immunoSEQ multiplex PCR was used to amplify TCRB sequences from cDNA, yielding 87-bp fragments that span the CDR3 region. The amplicons were sequenced using the Illumina HiSeq platform. As for the original processing: PCR bias was corrected computationally using synthetic template baselines, and reads within Hamming distance 2 were collapsed, with unmergeable singletons discarded. By aligning reads against IMGT, V, D and J genes, CDR3 length, and insertions or deletions at six rearrangement sites were assigned. Within each subset, clonotype counts were normalized to the number of sorted cells before true diversity and Gini coefficients were calculated with the tcR R package. Repertoire sharing was quantified using the overlap coefficient calculated on TCRB nucleotide sequences. Out-of-frame TCRB sequences from naive cells were analyzed as a proxy for the pre-selection repertoire. TCRdb retrieved this table from immuneACCESS and kept in-frame rearrangements only. Not all clones are present; in checked studies, unresolved V genes account for under half, and no reason is known for the remainder. That table gives V, J and clone size, and the DNA gave D and trimming. This sample gives 350,000 or so clones in total; around a fifth of them show up just once. The top ten hold approximately 0.046% of the sample.

The data were taken from a study of beta chain features in type 1 diabetes (dated by TCRdb to 2017 to 2018). Broadly, across the study: Patients and healthy donors did not differ in mean age, gender distribution, total cell number or subset yield. Naive and central memory subsets were obtained from all 30 or so donors, but regulatory and stem cell-like memory subsets were isolated from only 8 patients and roughly 8 healthy donors. A total of about 110,000,000 sorted cells were examined across all samples, and a strong correlation was observed between cell number per subset and RNA yield. The study compared the TCRB repertoires of sorted circulating CD4+ T cell subsets in recently diagnosed type 1 diabetes patients with those in matched healthy donors.

On the study overall, not on this receptor specifically: Type 1 diabetes patients showed a moderate but significant shortening of TCRB CDR3 length in all four CD4+ subsets. Because cDNA was sequenced instead of genomic DNA, highly expressing activated cells could be over-represented, though the groups showed no difference in activation or CD3 levels. PCR might favor shorter templates, but patient and control samples were amplified and corrected together, so any skew would affect both groups equally. Only small numbers of individuals were included in the HLA sub-analyses, which left unresolved whether HLA type had any influence on TCRB rearrangement. Naive, central memory and regulatory TCRB repertoires appeared to be more alike among patients than among healthy donors. Patients with type 1 diabetes made fewer insertions and deleted more nucleotides at VDJ recombination sites, implying thymic rearrangement abnormalities.

The sequence links TRBV29-1 to TRBJ1-5; 8 bases in between match TRBD1. This receptor was identified in a woman between 18 and 30 years old in good health. Sequencing was done on a sample of naive CD4+ T cells from blood. Interpreted using the paper, the cell subset or site label stands for: true naive CD4+ T cells. The DNA sequence is given as TGCAGCGTTCAAGACAGGGGAAGCAATCAGCCCCAGCATTTT. It encodes CSVQDRGSNQPQHF. The CDR3 plus the reference TRBV29-1 and TRBJ1-5 genes for the other parts give the full variable domain: SAVISQKPSRDICQRGTSLTIQCQVDSQVTMMFWYRQQPGQSLTLIATANQGSEATYESGFVIDKFPISRPNLTFSTLTVSNMSPEDSSIYLCSVQDRGSNQPQHFGDGTRLSIL.